This is a list of T cell receptor beta chains from one sample in a study of CD8 T cells in ankylosing spondylitis. A single record per CDR3 protein comes from TCRdb applying MiXCR to the 5' RACE reads. The sample yields 300,000 to 400,000 distinct CDR3 sequences, approximately 10% seen once. Input material: blood, either unsorted or a sorted T cell fraction (not recorded which). Receptor source: a female donor with ankylosing spondylitis or in good health (not recorded which). Each CDR3 is given with its conserved first and last residue. A D gene is named only where the DNA matches it firmly. Rows may omit the clone size; those that give it use once, few, many or a size class.

j_call clone_size d_call v_call cdr3_nt cdr3_aa
TRBJ2-3 many - TRBV20-1 TGCAGTGCTAGTAGTACGGCCCCCATGGATACGCAGTATTTT CSASSTAPMDTQYF
TRBJ2-3 few - TRBV5-6 TGTGCCAGCAGCTTGGAAAAGCGAGAACATACGCAGTATTTT CASSLEKREHTQYF
TRBJ2-3 few TRBD2 TRBV5-1 TGCGCCAGCAGCTTGGTTCTAGCGGTTCCAGATACGCAGTATTTT CASSLVLAVPDTQYF
TRBJ1-4 - - TRBV27 TGTGCCAGCAGTCCCACACGCAATGAAAAACTGTTTTTT CASSPTRNEKLFF
TRBJ2-1 many TRBD1 TRBV20-1 TGCAGTGCACTTCTGACAGGGAAATTTGAGCAGTTCTTC CSALLTGKFEQFF
TRBJ1-2 many - TRBV7-8 TGTGCCAGCAGCTTAGTCGGTGGCAGCCGGGGCTATGGCTACACCTTC CASSLVGGSRGYGYTF
TRBJ2-7 - - TRBV7-8 TGTGCCAGCAGCTCAAGGGGCACCAAGGGGGGGGAGCAGTACTTC CASSSRGTKGGEQYF
TRBJ2-2 few TRBD2 TRBV9 TGTGCCAGCAGCGTAGATGTTCGGGGGGCCGGGGAGCTGTTTTTT CASSVDVRGAGELFF
TRBJ2-2 - - TRBV28 TGTGCCAGCAGTGGCCAAACCGGGGAGCTGTTTTTT CASSGQTGELFF
TRBJ2-3 few TRBD2 TRBV3-1 TGTGCCAGCAGCCAGGATGTTTCCCCGGGACTATCCACAGATACGCAGTATTTT CASSQDVSPGLSTDTQYF
TRBJ2-3 many TRBD2 TRBV20-1 TGCAGTGCTGGGACTAGCGGGTTTCCTGGGACAGATACGCAGTATTTT CSAGTSGFPGTDTQYF
TRBJ1-5 many - TRBV12-3/TRBV12-4 TGTGCCAGCAGTCCCCGGAGCCGCGGGCAGCCCCAGCATTTT CASSPRSRGQPQHF
TRBJ1-5 many - TRBV5-1 TGCGCCAGCAGCTTGGGACCGAATAGCAATCAGCCCCAGCATTTT CASSLGPNSNQPQHF
TRBJ2-1 few - TRBV7-3 TGTGCCAGCAGCCCCCAGGCAGGTTCCTACAATGAGCAGTTCTTC CASSPQAGSYNEQFF
TRBJ2-1 many - TRBV12-3/TRBV12-4 TGTGCCAGCAGTCGACAGCCCAATGAGCAGTTCTTC CASSRQPNEQFF
TRBJ1-1 many - TRBV13 TGTGCCAGCACTTCCCGACGGCTTAACACTGAAGCTTTCTTT CASTSRRLNTEAFF
TRBJ1-2 few - TRBV3-1 TGTGCCAGCAGCCAAGATTTACGGTCGTCAGGTGGCTACACCTTC CASSQDLRSSGGYTF
TRBJ1-4 many - TRBV12-3/TRBV12-4 TGTGCCAGCACGGCAATGGGGAGACCCGGCGAAAAACTGTTTTTT CASTAMGRPGEKLFF
TRBJ2-4 - - TRBV30 TGTGCCTGGAATGGTAAGGGCCAGGGAGCGAACATTCAGTACTTC CAWNGKGQGANIQYF
TRBJ2-7 - - TRBV20-1 TGCAGTGCTAGCGGCGGGGCAGGCGAGCAGTACTTC CSASGGAGEQYF
TRBJ2-3 few - TRBV5-1 TGCGCCAGCAGCTTGTACGAGGGAGTGACAGATACGCAGTATTTT CASSLYEGVTDTQYF
TRBJ1-1 many - TRBV5-1 TGCGCCAGCAGCCCAGATCGGACTGAAGCTTTCTTT CASSPDRTEAFF
TRBJ2-3 - - TRBV18 TGTGCCAGCTCACCACCGACCCAAGTTAAATTCGATACGCAGTATTTT CASSPPTQVKFDTQYF
TRBJ1-4 - - TRBV7-8 TGTGCCAGCAGCTTGTTTTTTGGGGACGGGGATGAAAAACTGTTTTTT CASSLFFGDGDEKLFF
TRBJ2-5 many - TRBV12-3/TRBV12-4 TGTGCCAGCAGTTTGGCCCTACTCGACCGACAAGAGACCCAGTACTTC CASSLALLDRQETQYF
TRBJ2-4 many - TRBV29-1 TGCAGCGTTGAATTATTTCCGGGTTGGGATCCCGCATCCAAAAACATTCAGTACTTC CSVELFPGWDPASKNIQYF
TRBJ2-3 many TRBD2 TRBV10-2 TGCGCCAGCAGTGCTATAGCGGGGGGGCCTATAGATACGCAGTATTTT CASSAIAGGPIDTQYF
TRBJ2-1 - - TRBV5-1 TGCGCCAGCAGCTCGAACGCAGCTAACAATGAGCAGTTCTTC CASSSNAANNEQFF
TRBJ1-3 few - TRBV10-2 TGCGCCAGCAGTGAGTCGATGGCTCACTCTGGAAACACCATATATTTT CASSESMAHSGNTIYF
TRBJ2-4 - - TRBV10-1 TGCGCCAGCAGTGACGGCGGAGCCAAAAACATTCAGTACTTC CASSDGGAKNIQYF
TRBJ2-5 few - TRBV18 TGTGCCAGCTCACCAATCAGGGACCTCCAAGAGACCCAGTACTTC CASSPIRDLQETQYF
TRBJ2-1 many TRBD1 TRBV10-3 TGTGCCATCAGGGACAGGGCTTCCTACAATGAGCAGTTCTTC CAIRDRASYNEQFF
TRBJ2-1 many TRBD1 TRBV4-3 TGCGCCAGCAGCCGACGGACAGGGGAACACAATGAGCAGTTCTTC CASSRRTGEHNEQFF
TRBJ1-2 - - TRBV29-1 TGCAGCGTTGGAGGGCAGGCCACTAACTATGGCTACACCTTC CSVGGQATNYGYTF
TRBJ2-7 - - TRBV12-3/TRBV12-4 TGTGCCAGCCAACTGGAGGCTGCTTCCCTCGAGCAGTACTTC CASQLEAASLEQYF
TRBJ1-1 many - TRBV27 TGTGCCAGCAGTTTTCGAATCGGGGCCACTGAAGCTTTCTTT CASSFRIGATEAFF
TRBJ2-1 many - TRBV12-3/TRBV12-4 TGTGCCAGCAGTCCGATCCGGGACTACAATGAGCAGTTCTTC CASSPIRDYNEQFF
TRBJ2-1 many TRBD2 TRBV9 TGTGCCAGCAGCGTAGCGGCGGGAGGGCCGGGGGAGCAGTTCTTC CASSVAAGGPGEQFF
TRBJ1-5 few - TRBV7-2 TGTGCCAGCAGCTTAAATCCTGCTCTTAGCAATCAGCCCCAGCATTTT CASSLNPALSNQPQHF
TRBJ1-2 - - TRBV7-2 TGTGCCAGCAGCTTACAGGGGCTCGGCAATGGCTACACCTTC CASSLQGLGNGYTF
TRBJ1-4 many TRBD1 TRBV5-1 TGCGCCAGCAGCTCAGGGGGCGAGGGTGAAAAACTGTTTTTT CASSSGGEGEKLFF
TRBJ2-3 many TRBD2 TRBV29-1 TGCAGCGTGATAGCGGGAGGGTGGAAAGATACGCAGTATTTT CSVIAGGWKDTQYF
TRBJ1-6 many - TRBV5-1 TGCGCCAGCAGCTTGCGGGTCGGTAATTCACCCCTCCACTTT CASSLRVGNSPLHF
TRBJ1-1 many - TRBV20-1 TGCAGTCCAGGGTGGGAGAACACTGAAGCTTTCTTT CSPGWENTEAFF
TRBJ2-3 - TRBD1 TRBV9 TGCTTAAGTGGGCAGGGGGCCTGTGAAAGCACAGATACGCAGTATTTT CLSGQGACESTDTQYF
TRBJ1-5 - TRBD1 TRBV20-1 TGCAGTGCTAGCCCCCCCACAGGGGCGACGGGTCCCCAGCATTTT CSASPPTGATGPQHF
TRBJ1-1 - TRBD1 TRBV28 TGTGCCACCACGACACAGGGGGCTATTACTGAAGCTTTCTTT CATTTQGAITEAFF
TRBJ2-1 - - TRBV5-1 TGCGCCAGCAGCTCGGACCTGGGCGATGAGCAGTTCTTC CASSSDLGDEQFF
TRBJ2-5 many - TRBV5-1 TGCGCCAGCAGCCTATCCCCGGGACGAGAGACCCAGTACTTC CASSLSPGRETQYF
TRBJ1-2 many - TRBV20-1 TGCAGTGCATTATTCGAGGATGGCTACACCTTC CSALFEDGYTF
TRBJ2-3 - TRBD2 TRBV5-5 TGTGCCAGCAGCTTACCGGGACTAGGGACAGATACGCAGTATTTT CASSLPGLGTDTQYF
TRBJ2-7 many TRBD1 TRBV12-3/TRBV12-4 TGTGCCAGCAGTTTAGAAACCGGGACAGGGGCCTACGAGCAGTACTTC CASSLETGTGAYEQYF
TRBJ2-5 many - TRBV15 TGTGCCACCAGCAGAGAATGGGGAGAGACCCAGTACTTC CATSREWGETQYF
TRBJ1-1 many - TRBV6-1 TGTGCCAGCATCAACCGCGGAAGGGGTAAGGACACTGAAGCTTTCTTT CASINRGRGKDTEAFF
TRBJ2-3 few TRBD2 TRBV27 TGTGCCACCCGCTCAAGGCGACTAGCGGGGGGGTACACAGATACGCAGTATTTT CATRSRRLAGGYTDTQYF
TRBJ2-1 many - TRBV20-1 TGCAGTCTGACTGAGCCTACCGCCTACAATGAGCAGTTCTTC CSLTEPTAYNEQFF
TRBJ2-2 many - TRBV7-3 TGTGCCAGCAGCTTAACGCCCGGGGAGCTGTTTTTT CASSLTPGELFF
TRBJ2-3 many - TRBV10-3 TGTGCCATCAGTGGGGGGGTCGGGACAGATACGCAGTATTTT CAISGGVGTDTQYF
TRBJ2-1 - TRBD2 TRBV6-5 TGTGCCATCAATTATAGCGGGAGCGGTGAGCAGTTCTTC CAINYSGSGEQFF
TRBJ1-1 many - TRBV6-5 TGTGCCAGCAGTTCCTTACAGGGTTTGAATGCTTTCTTT CASSSLQGLNAFF